The clone carrying this T cell receptor beta chain has only a few counts. MiXCR, run by TCRdb on the 5' RACE reads, gives a single entry per CDR3 protein. The table records approximately 44,000 distinct CDR3 sequences, approximately 14% of them present only once. Time point denoted: sample taken at primary tumor resection. Without sorting, whole RNA was sequenced from tumor, nontumor lung or frozen PBMC. This record comes from a study of spatial heterogeneity in lung cancer. V lost 0 bases, J lost 4 bases, and 5 bases stayed unmatched. Germline lookup yields CDR1 LGHNA and CDR2 YNFKEQ. This CDR3 is built from 15 residues.

Here the sequenced sample was PBMCs, taken at surgery. The chain links TRBV4-2 to TRBJ1-2, with 7 bases lining up with TRBD1. The receptor comes from a male donor with early-stage non-small cell lung cancer. The CDR3 DNA reads as TGTGCCAGCAGCCAAGATGGGGGACAGACCTATGGCTACACCTTC. Residues: CASSQDGGQTYGYTF.